This TCR beta chain was observed in a study of graft-versus-host responses after intestinal transplantation. Notes on this clone: Its antigen is unidentified.

The germline gives CDR1 SGHNT, CDR2 YYREEE (reference sequence). Trimming cost V 3 bases and J 4 bases, with 6 bases left between them. This CDR3 contains 12 residues. Profiling relied on immunoSEQ multiplex PCR, and the TCRdb table lists in-frame clones only, not all of them. Of about 90,000 clones listed, roughly nine tenths are singletons. The input for sequencing was unstimulated CD8+ T cells sorted from spleen or lymph node cells, taken before intestinal transplant. This receptor was taken from a human donor who received an intestinal transplant. The chain combines TRBV5-4 with TRBJ2-3, with D possibly being TRBD2 (5 bases). Written as DNA, the CDR3 is TGTGCCAGCAGCTCGGAGGCAGATACGCAGTATTTT. Protein: CASSSEADTQYF.